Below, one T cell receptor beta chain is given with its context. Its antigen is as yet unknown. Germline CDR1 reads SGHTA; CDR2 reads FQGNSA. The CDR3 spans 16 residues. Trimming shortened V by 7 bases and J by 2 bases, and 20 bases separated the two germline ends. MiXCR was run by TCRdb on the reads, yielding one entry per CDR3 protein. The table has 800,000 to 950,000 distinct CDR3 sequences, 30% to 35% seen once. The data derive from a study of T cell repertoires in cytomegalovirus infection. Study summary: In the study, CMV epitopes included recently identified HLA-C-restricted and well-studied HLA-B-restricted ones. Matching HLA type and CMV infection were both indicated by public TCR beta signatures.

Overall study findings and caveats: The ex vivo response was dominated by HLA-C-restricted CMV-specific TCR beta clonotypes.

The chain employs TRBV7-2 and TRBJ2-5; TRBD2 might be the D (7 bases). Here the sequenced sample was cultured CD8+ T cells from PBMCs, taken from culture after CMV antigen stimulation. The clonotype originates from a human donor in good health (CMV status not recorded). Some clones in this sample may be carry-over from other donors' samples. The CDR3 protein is CASTPNGGALQETQYF. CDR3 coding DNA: TGTGCCAGCACTCCTAATGGGGGGGCCTTACAAGAGACCCAGTACTTC.